The 3 T cell receptor beta chains below were found in one sample sequenced in a study of blood T cell repertoires in COVID-19. The assay was immunoSEQ multiplex PCR, and TCRdb's table has in-frame clones only and misses some. The table records under 450,000 clones, approximately 91% of them present only once. Sequencing was done on a sample of peripheral blood. Receptors were obtained from a woman between 35 and 50 years old with COVID-19, enrolled during active disease.

A remark on this clone: At one boundary the junction diverges from the germline segment, which might be a read error. The V call is TRBV7-2, the J call TRBJ2-2, with D uncertain. Germline CDR1 SGHTA, CDR2 FQGNSA. The CDR3 is made up of 13 amino acids. As DNA, the CDR3 is TGTGCTAGCAGCTTACGGGTCCCCGGGGAGCTGTTTTTT. It specifies CASSLRVPGELFF. Looking up the rest from reference TRBV7-2 and TRBJ2-2 gives the full variable domain: GAGVSQSPSNKVTEKGKDVELRCDPISGHTALYWYRQSLGQGLEFLIYFQGNSAPDKSGLPSDRFSAERTGGSVSTLTIQRTQQEDSAVYLCASSLRVPGELFFGEGSRLTVL.

This chain uses TRBV19 with TRBJ2-3; 8 bases are shared with TRBD1. Germline CDR1 and CDR2: LNHDA and SQIVND (reference sequence). This CDR3 region has 13 residues. V was clipped by 9 bases and J by 2 bases; unmatched bases: 4. Written as DNA, the CDR3 is TGTGCCAGCCAGGACAGGGCCACAGATACGCAGTATTTT. As protein: CASQDRATDTQYF. The full variable domain, completed using reference TRBV19 and TRBJ2-3, is DGGITQSPKYLFRKEGQNVTLSCEQNLNHDAMYWYRQDPGQGLRLIYYSQIVNDFQKGDIAEGYSVSREKKESFPLTVTSAQKNPTAFYLCASQDRATDTQYFGPGTRLTVL.

The rearrangement uses TRBV18 and TRBJ2-3; D is unresolved. Looked up from germline, CDR1 is KGHSH and CDR2 is LQKENI. V lost 6 bases to trimming and J lost 7 bases, with 14 bases between them. The length of the CDR3 is 13 residues. CDR3 sequence reads: CASSPQVINTQYF. The CDR3 DNA reads TGTGCCAGCTCCCCCCAGGTTATAAATACGCAGTATTTT.